This TCR beta chain was sequenced during a study of blood T cells in healthy people across ages. Study-wide findings and caveats: A roughly linear fall in TCR beta diversity per million T cells was seen with increasing age.

This clonotype was seen only a few times. Antigen: not known. The CDR3 consists of 17 residues. In germline, CDR1 is SGHVS, CDR2 FQNEAQ. For the second PCR, which ran for about 7 to 12 cycles, a sample-barcoded 5' primer and a J-beta primer mix were used. Each of the cDNA molecules was tagged by a template-switch adaptor with 12 random nucleotides. In TCRdb, the 5' RACE reads were re-called with MiXCR into one record per CDR3 protein. Among under 800,000 distinct CDR3 sequences, roughly 21% were seen once, and the ten largest hold 3.6%. The rearrangement joins TRBV7-8 to TRBJ2-5; 9 nucleotides match TRBD2. The end of the DNA is better explained by TRBJ2-1, so the J call may be wrong. This receptor was obtained from a man between 65 and 80 years old in good health. Sequenced material: blood. The CDR3 is CASSLGKTSGFYNEQFF. DNA for the CDR3: TGTGCCAGCAGCTTAGGAAAGACTAGCGGTTTCTACAATGAGCAGTTCTTC.